Listed here are 18 T cell receptor beta chains from one sample, sequenced in a study of regulatory T cells in long-lasting Graves disease. Time point: newly diagnosed GD, antithyroid drugs for less than 3 months. Construction of the TCR library relied on RNA isolated from PBMCs. With iRepertoire HTBI primers and Arm-PCR of CDR3 regions, TCR beta libraries were built. TCRdb reprocessed the multiplex PCR reads via MiXCR and lists one record per CDR3 protein. The sample yields just over 600,000 distinct CDR3 sequences, roughly 16% seen once. The same data also went into a second study, on T cells in Graves' hyperthyroidism and ophthalmopathy.

Sequencing used peripheral blood mononuclear cells (PBMCs), obtained at new diagnosis, from a patient treated with antithyroid drugs. The receptors were sampled from a woman aged 30 to 39 with Graves disease.

This clonotype occurred many times. The J gene is TRBJ1-2, the V gene TRBV20-1, with 7 nucleotides matching TRBD1. Germline CDR1 and CDR2: DFQATT and SNEGSKA (reference sequence). This CDR3 region has 12 residues. V dropped 5 bases and J dropped 7; count of bases not matched to a gene: 7. CDR3 nucleotide sequence: TGCAGTGCTCCAACAGGGGTTGGTGGCTACACCTTC. Translation: CSAPTGVGGYTF.

The chain uses TRBV5-6 and TRBJ1-5, with a possible D match to TRBD1 (6 bases). The V end was cut by 6 bases, the J end by 5 bases, with 18 bases between. CDR1 and CDR2 (germline): SGHDT, YYEEEE. CDR3 length equals 15 residues. CDR3 sequence (DNA): TGTGCCAGCACCGTGGGGCAGGGGACGTATCAGCCCCAGCATTTT. Translation: CASTVGQGTYQPQHF.

This clonotype turned up a few times. V gene TRBV19 combines with J gene TRBJ1-5, with D unresolved. The CDR3 is 15 amino acids. The V and J ends lost 4 bases and 5 bases respectively, with 15 bases between them. Per germline, CDR1 LNHDA and CDR2 SQIVND (reference sequence). Here the CDR3 reads CASSRLGRLDQPQHF. CDR3 coding DNA: TGTGCCAGTAGTAGGCTGGGGAGGCTTGATCAGCCCCAGCATTTT.

This clonotype was counted a few times. This rearrangement joins TRBV30 to TRBJ1-2; D gene ambiguous. The V gene's germline CDR1 is GTSNPN and CDR2 SVGIG (reference sequence). The CDR3 contains 11 residues. Trimming took off 0 bases at V and 6 bases at J, with 5 bases between the two ends. The CDR3 is CAWSVQNGYTF. In DNA, the CDR3 is TGTGCCTGGAGTGTACAAAATGGCTACACCTTC.

This clonotype was picked up many times. This rearrangement joins TRBV12-3 or TRBV12-4 to TRBJ2-7; possibly TRBD1 for D (6 bases). The CDR3 consists of 13 residues. Deletions cut 6 bases from V and 5 bases from J, with 14 bases between. The CDR3 region is CASRSLGANEQYF. The CDR3 DNA reads as TGTGCCAGCAGATCCCTGGGGGCCAACGAGCAGTACTTC.

This clonotype was observed many times. In DNA, the CDR3 is TGTGCCAGCAGTTCAAAGGGTGGGGGCAATCAGCCCCAGCATTTT. Its translation is CASSSKGGGNQPQHF. V gene TRBV5-8 combines with J gene TRBJ1-5; the D is unclear. V lost 5 bases to trimming and J lost 2 bases, with 14 bases between them. Germline V gives CDR1 SGHTS, CDR2 YDEGEE. The CDR3 sequence is 15 residues long.

This clonotype was recorded a few times. The CDR3 here is CSVERTSGTDTQYF. The CDR3 DNA reads TGCAGCGTTGAGAGGACTAGCGGTACAGATACGCAGTATTTT. This chain joins TRBV29-1 and TRBJ2-3; 10 positions match TRBD2. Trimming removed 3 bases from V and 3 bases from J; junction bases left unmatched: 3. The CDR3 consists of 14 residues. Germline CDR1 SQVTM, CDR2 ANQGSEA.

This clonotype was seen at least ten times. This rearrangement joins TRBV7-9 to TRBJ1-1; tentative D call: TRBD1 (6 bases). The V end was cut by 6 bases, the J end by 1 base, with 9 bases between. In germline, CDR1 is SEHNR, CDR2 FQNEAQ (reference sequence). The CDR3 extends over 13 amino acids. The DNA of the CDR3 is TGTGCCAGCAGTTCGGACAGGAACACTGAAGCTTTCTTT. Its translation: CASSSDRNTEAFF.

Many counts were recorded for this clonotype. The junction departs from the called germline gene at one end, perhaps through a read error. V gene TRBV5-1 combines with J gene TRBJ1-5, with D unresolved. Germline CDR1 is SGHRS and CDR2 is YFSETQ. This CDR3 comprises 15 residues. As DNA, the CDR3 is TGTGCCAGCAGCTTGGCCGGGGAGTACAATCAGCCCCAGCATTTT. Translated, it gives CASSLAGEYNQPQHF.

The sample holds many counts of this clonotype. V gene TRBV12-3 or TRBV12-4 combines with J gene TRBJ1-6; D not certain. There are 14 residues in the CDR3. V was clipped by 3 bases and J by 9 bases, with 12 bases between them. Written as DNA, the CDR3 is TGTGCCAGCAGTTTCGGAACAGTCGGTTCACCCCTCCACTTT. The encoded protein is CASSFGTVGSPLHF.

The table lists this clonotype with many counts. The chain links TRBV28 to TRBJ1-4; no firm D call. Trimming left V 3 bases short and J 6 bases short, with 11 bases between. The CDR3 runs 14 residues. The V gene's germline CDR1 is MDHEN and CDR2 SYDVKM. DNA for the CDR3: TGTGCCAGCAGTTTCGCAGCCACCTATGAAAAACTGTTTTTT. This sequence encodes CASSFAATYEKLFF.

This clonotype was found a few times. The chain carries TRBV7-9 and TRBJ2-1; no clear D. Germline lookup yields CDR1 SEHNR and CDR2 FQNEAQ (reference sequence). Trimming took off 5 bases at V and 7 bases at J, with 9 bases between the two ends. This CDR3 is built from 12 residues. CDR3 nucleotide sequence: TGTGCCAGCAGCACCGGACGGAATGAGCAGTTCTTC. This sequence encodes CASSTGRNEQFF. Based on the CDR3 plus reference TRBV7-9 and TRBJ2-1, the full variable domain is DTGVSQNPRHKITKRGQNVTFRCDPISEHNRLYWYRQTLGQGPEFLTYFQNEAQLEKSRLLSDRFSAERPKGSFSTLEIQRTEQGDSAMYLCASSTGRNEQFFGPGTRLTVL.

The table lists this clonotype with a few counts. The V gene is TRBV27, the J gene TRBJ1-5; no clear D. The V end lost 3 bases, the J end lost 0 bases, and 6 bases lay between the germline ends. Germline lookup yields CDR1 MNHEY and CDR2 SMNVEV (reference sequence). The CDR3 spans 14 residues. The CDR3: CASSLRYSNQPQHF. CDR3 nucleotide sequence: TGTGCCAGCAGTTTGCGGTATAGCAATCAGCCCCAGCATTTT.

This clonotype has just a few counts. The rearrangement joins TRBV5-6 to TRBJ2-5; D call uncertain. Deletions cut 4 bases from V and 5 bases from J, with 12 bases between. This CDR3 is built from 13 residues. Per germline, CDR1 SGHDT and CDR2 YYEEEE. CDR3 bases: TGTGCCAGCAGCACGAGCTTCGGGGAGACCCAGTACTTC. It translates to CASSTSFGETQYF. The full variable domain, in which reference TRBV5-6 and TRBJ2-5 provide the parts outside the CDR3, is DAGVTQSPTHLIKTRGQQVTLRCSPKSGHDTVSWYQQALGQGPQFIFQYYEEEERQRGNFPDRFSGHQFPNYSSELNVNALLLGDSALYLCASSTSFGETQYFGPGTRLLVL.

This clonotype was recorded only once. J is TRBJ2-1 and V is TRBV15; 8 nucleotides align to TRBD2. Germline CDR1 and CDR2: LNHNV and YYDKDF (reference sequence). The CDR3 is 16 residues long. Trimming took 4 bases from V and 6 from J; bases not matched to a gene: 11. CDR3 nucleotides: TGTGCCACCAGCACCCCCCGGGGGGGGGCATTCAATGAGCAGTTCTTC. Its translation is CATSTPRGGAFNEQFF.

This clonotype was seen at least ten times. The chain is built from TRBV28 and TRBJ1-2; D is unclear. CDR3 size: 12 residues. Germline V lookup: CDR1 MDHEN, CDR2 SYDVKM. Trimming cost V 3 bases and J 2 bases, with 4 bases left between them. The CDR3 is CASSLENYGYTF. The CDR3 DNA reads TGTGCCAGCAGTTTGGAGAACTATGGCTACACCTTC.

The V call is TRBV12-3 or TRBV12-4, the J call TRBJ2-1; 8 bases line up with TRBD2. Trimming at V came to 8 bases and at J to 7 bases, leaving 10 bases not matched to a gene. This CDR3 comprises 14 residues. DNA of the CDR3: TGTGCCAGCCACCGAACTAGCGGAAGAAATGAGCAGTTCTTC. Translated: CASHRTSGRNEQFF.

This clonotype was seen ten or more times. The chain couples TRBV2 to TRBJ2-3, with 9 bases that match TRBD2. Germline V gene lookup returns CDR1 SNHLY and CDR2 FYNNEI. The V segment lost 7 bases and the J segment 0 bases; nucleotides outside the gene matches: 8. The CDR3 is 16 residues long. CDR3 amino acids: CASTPLAGTSTDTQYF. The CDR3 bases are TGTGCCAGCACCCCTCTAGCGGGGACCAGCACAGATACGCAGTATTTT.